One TCR beta chain is described in this entry. The assay was immunoSEQ multiplex PCR, and TCRdb's table has in-frame clones only and misses some. The data show tens of thousands of clones, around 92% seen once. The germline V gene has CDR1 LGHNA and CDR2 YNFKEQ. With V trimmed by 3 bases and J by 0 bases, 8 bases remained unmatched. This CDR3 contains 16 residues. The data are from a study of T cell changes during pregnancy in multiple sclerosis. This specimen consisted of CD8+ T cells from peripheral blood mononuclear cells, obtained in the third trimester of pregnancy. This clonotype was obtained from a female donor in good health, enrolled as a control in a pregnancy study. This sequence joins TRBV4-2 and TRBJ2-7, with TRBD1 matching 7 bases. This CDR3 reads CASSQGVDRSSYEQYF. CDR3 sequence (DNA): TGTGCCAGCAGCCAGGGGGTGGACAGGAGCTCCTACGAGCAGTACTTC.